This record looks at one T cell receptor beta chain sequence and its context. The data were taken from a study of blood T cell repertoires in COVID-19. Study overall: Sites in the United States, Italy and Spain provided acute and convalescent COVID-19 samples. From T cells, B-cell-depleted T cells, or PBMCs came the material, which was cDNA or gDNA.

Trimming took 3 bases from V and 3 from J; bases not matched to a gene: 7. There are 15 residues in the CDR3. Germline-derived CDR1 and CDR2 are LNHDA and SQIVND (reference sequence). Authors' methods: Estimated nucleated cell counts came from reference gene primer amplification. TCRdb keeps only in-frame clones here, not all; method: immunoSEQ multiplex PCR. Clonal size and the V and J genes are those of that table, whereas D and trimming came from the DNA. The data show approximately 250,000 clones, roughly nine tenths seen once. The receptor's source is a man aged 35 to 55 with active or convalescent COVID-19. Input material: peripheral blood. The chain employs TRBV19 and TRBJ2-7; 8 bases fit TRBD2. The CDR3 protein is CASSIAGGGFYEQYF. The CDR3 coding sequence is TGTGCCAGTAGTATCGCGGGGGGCGGATTCTACGAGCAGTACTTC.